This section outlines one TCR beta chain sequence together with its context. This sample is part of a study of OX40 agonist ivuxolimab in advanced cancers. Germline CDR1 and CDR2: LNHDA and SQIVND (reference sequence). The CDR3 covers 16 residues. The V end was cut by 4 bases, the J end by 6 bases, with 18 bases between. Produced via immunoSEQ multiplex PCR; TCRdb's table is partial and in-frame only. The profile covers 55,000 to 70,000 clones, with about 84% appearing a single time and approximately 11% taken by the ten largest. Material: CD4+ or CD8+ T cells sorted from blood, obtained in a trial of the OX40 agonist ivuxolimab. The chain uses TRBV19 and TRBJ2-2; maybe TRBD2 (5 bases). The receptor comes from an adult with an advanced solid tumor such as melanoma, head and neck, liver or kidney cancer. The CDR3 is CASSTRRRLSAGELFF. In DNA form, the CDR3 reads TGTGCCAGTAGTACCCGGAGGAGGTTATCGGCCGGGGAGCTGTTTTTT.